This T cell receptor beta chain was documented in a study of identical twins. Study-level points and caveats: The conclusions drew on cross-sectional statistical analysis instead of tracking the same donors. Surplus twin overlap in beta out-of-frame sequences was less pronounced.

The authors used template switching to add a universal primer site and gave cDNA unique molecular identifiers. TCRdb used MiXCR to reprocess the 5' RACE reads, holding one entry per CDR3 protein. The sample lists roughly 690,000 distinct CDR3 sequences, 5.5% to 6.5% occurring once. This clonotype showed up many times. Its antigen is as yet unknown. The sequence was collected from a man aged 18 to 30 in good health. The sample was naive T cells sorted from blood.

DNA of the CDR3: TGCGCCAGCAGCCAAGTTCGGGACAGGGGGCACGGAGGCTACACCTTC. This encodes CASSQVRDRGHGGYTF. The genes are TRBV4-3 and TRBJ1-2; TRBD1 aligns across 12 bases. Unmatched junction bases numbered 8, after V lost 1 base and J lost 8 bases. Per the germline V gene, CDR1 is LGHNA and CDR2 is YSLEER. This CDR3 has 16 residues.